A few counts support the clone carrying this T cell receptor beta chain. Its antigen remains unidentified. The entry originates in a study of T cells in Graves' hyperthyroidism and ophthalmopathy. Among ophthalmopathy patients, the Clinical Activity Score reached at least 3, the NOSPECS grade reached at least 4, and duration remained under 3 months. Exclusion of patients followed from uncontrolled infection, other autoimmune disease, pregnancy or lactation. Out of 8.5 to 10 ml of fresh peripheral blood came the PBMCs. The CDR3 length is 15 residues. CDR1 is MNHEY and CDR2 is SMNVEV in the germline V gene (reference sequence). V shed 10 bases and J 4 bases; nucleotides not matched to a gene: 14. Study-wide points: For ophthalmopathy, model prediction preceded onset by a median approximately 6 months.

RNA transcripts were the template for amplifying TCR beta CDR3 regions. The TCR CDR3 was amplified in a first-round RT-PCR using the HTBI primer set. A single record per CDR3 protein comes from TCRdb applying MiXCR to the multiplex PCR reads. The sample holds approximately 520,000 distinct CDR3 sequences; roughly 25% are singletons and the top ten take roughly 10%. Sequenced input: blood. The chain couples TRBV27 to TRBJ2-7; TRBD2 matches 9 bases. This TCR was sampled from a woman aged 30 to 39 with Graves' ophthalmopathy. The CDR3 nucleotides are TGTGCCACCGACGGGGCTAGCGGGAATTTTTACGAGCAGTACTTC. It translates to CATDGASGNFYEQYF.